The entry below describes one T cell receptor (beta chain). TCRdb's copy holds only in-frame clones and misses some; the assay was immunoSEQ multiplex PCR. The data contain about 100,000 clones, nearly 96% of them singletons. V trimming: 3 bases; J trimming: 5 bases; junction bases outside the gene matches: 5. Per the germline V gene, CDR1 is WNHNN and CDR2 is SYGVQD (reference sequence). This CDR3 spans 15 amino acids. The sample originates from a study of technical replicates of blood from a few donors. This clonotype was sampled from a human donor in good health. This chain connects TRBV10-1 to TRBJ2-7; 12 bases fit TRBD2. Source material: T cells isolated from PBMCs. The CDR3 DNA follows: TGCGCCAGCAGTGAAAGGACTAGCGGGGTCCACGAGCAGTACTTC. This gives the protein CASSERTSGVHEQYF.